This paragraph covers one T cell receptor (beta chain) sequence. Its antigen remains unknown. The germline gene is not matched at one end of the junction; a read error may be the cause. TCRdb reprocessed the 5' RACE reads with MiXCR, giving one entry per CDR3 protein. Of around 350,000 distinct CDR3 sequences in the sample, roughly 11% were seen once. Germline CDR1 is LGHDT and CDR2 is YNNKEL (reference sequence). The CDR3 spans 14 residues. The data derive from a study of T cells after yellow fever vaccination. Study-level results: Researchers noted that a small share of clonotypes showed up in both CD4 and CD8 compartments.

The chain carries TRBV3-1 and TRBJ1-3, with unresolved D. This clonotype originated in a young man who received the YFV17D yellow fever vaccine. The sample in question was PBMCs, obtained on the day of the first yellow fever vaccination. CDR3 coding DNA: TGTGCCAGCGGCCAAGAACGGGCCGGAAACACCATATATTTT. Translation: CASGQERAGNTIYF.